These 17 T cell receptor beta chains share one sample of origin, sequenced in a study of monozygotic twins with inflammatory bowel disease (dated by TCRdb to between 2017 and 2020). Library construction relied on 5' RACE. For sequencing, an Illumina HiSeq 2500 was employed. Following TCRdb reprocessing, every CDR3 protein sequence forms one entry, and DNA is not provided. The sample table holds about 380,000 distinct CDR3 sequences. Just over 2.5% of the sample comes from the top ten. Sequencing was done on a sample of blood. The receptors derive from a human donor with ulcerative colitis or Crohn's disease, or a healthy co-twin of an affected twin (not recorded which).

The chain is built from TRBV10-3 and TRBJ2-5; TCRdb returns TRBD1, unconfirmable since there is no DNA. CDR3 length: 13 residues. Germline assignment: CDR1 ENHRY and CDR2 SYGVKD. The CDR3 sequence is CAISGGQQETQYF.

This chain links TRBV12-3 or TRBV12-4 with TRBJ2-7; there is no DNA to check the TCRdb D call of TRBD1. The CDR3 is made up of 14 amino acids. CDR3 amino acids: CASTRSPDSYEQYF.

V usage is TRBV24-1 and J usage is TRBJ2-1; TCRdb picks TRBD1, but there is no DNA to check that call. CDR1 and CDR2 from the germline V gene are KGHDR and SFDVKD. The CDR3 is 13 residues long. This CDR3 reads CATSDLWGNEQFF.

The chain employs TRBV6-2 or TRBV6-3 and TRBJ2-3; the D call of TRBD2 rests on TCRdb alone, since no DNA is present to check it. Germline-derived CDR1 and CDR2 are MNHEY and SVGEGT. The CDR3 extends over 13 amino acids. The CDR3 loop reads CASSWASADTQYF.

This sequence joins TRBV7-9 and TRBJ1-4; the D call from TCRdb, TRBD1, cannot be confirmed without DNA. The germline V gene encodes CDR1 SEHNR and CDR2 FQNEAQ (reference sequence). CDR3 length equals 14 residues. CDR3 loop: CASSLSGSVEKLFF.

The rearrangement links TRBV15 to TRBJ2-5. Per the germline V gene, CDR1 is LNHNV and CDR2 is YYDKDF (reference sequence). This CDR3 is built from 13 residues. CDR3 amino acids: CATSRDVEETQYF.

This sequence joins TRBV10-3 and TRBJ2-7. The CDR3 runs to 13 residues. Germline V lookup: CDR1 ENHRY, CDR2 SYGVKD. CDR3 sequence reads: CAISESAKYEQYF.

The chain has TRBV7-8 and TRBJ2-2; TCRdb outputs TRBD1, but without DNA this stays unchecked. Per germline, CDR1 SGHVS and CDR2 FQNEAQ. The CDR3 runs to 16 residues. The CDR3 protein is CASSYPGALSGGELFF.

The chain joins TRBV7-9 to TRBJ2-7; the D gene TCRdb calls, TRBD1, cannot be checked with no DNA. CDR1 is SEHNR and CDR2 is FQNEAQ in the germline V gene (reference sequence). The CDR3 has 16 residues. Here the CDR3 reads CASSPRGTASSYEQYF.

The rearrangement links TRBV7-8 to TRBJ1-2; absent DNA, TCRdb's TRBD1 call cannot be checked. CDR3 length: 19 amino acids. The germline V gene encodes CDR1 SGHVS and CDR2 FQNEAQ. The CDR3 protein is CASSLANPGHRNSNYGYTF.

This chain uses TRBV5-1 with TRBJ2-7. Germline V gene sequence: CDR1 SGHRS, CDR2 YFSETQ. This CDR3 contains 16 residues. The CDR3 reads CASSLSLDRGSYEQYF.

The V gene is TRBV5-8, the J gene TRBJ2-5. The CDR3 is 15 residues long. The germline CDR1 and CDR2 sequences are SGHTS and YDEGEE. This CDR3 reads CASSLMRWDQETQYF.

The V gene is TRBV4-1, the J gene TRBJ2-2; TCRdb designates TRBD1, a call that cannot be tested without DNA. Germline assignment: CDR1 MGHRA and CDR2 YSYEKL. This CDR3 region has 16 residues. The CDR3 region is CASSLRSGAGTGELFF.

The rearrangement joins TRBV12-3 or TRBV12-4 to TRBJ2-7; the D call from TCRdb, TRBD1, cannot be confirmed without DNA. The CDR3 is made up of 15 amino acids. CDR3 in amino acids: CASSFVPRGADEQYF.

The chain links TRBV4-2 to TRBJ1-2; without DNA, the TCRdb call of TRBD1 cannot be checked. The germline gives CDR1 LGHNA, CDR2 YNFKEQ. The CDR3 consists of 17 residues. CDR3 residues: CASSQAPRQGEMDGYTF.

The chain's CDR3 is CSARDYGASGANTGELFF. The V and J genes are TRBV20-1 and TRBJ2-2; the D gene TCRdb calls, TRBD2, cannot be checked with no DNA. Looked up from germline, CDR1 is DFQATT and CDR2 is SNEGSKA (reference sequence). The CDR3 runs to 18 residues.

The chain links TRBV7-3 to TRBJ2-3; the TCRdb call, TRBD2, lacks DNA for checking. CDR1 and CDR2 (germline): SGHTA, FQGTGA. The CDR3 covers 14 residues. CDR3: CASSPNGGGDTQYF.